This T cell receptor (beta chain) was captured in a study of graft-versus-host responses after intestinal transplantation. Study background: The transplants performed in recipients were multivisceral, liver-intestinal, or isolated intestinal. General study points: Peak circulating GvH clone levels tracked with early post-transplant HvG declines. Some GvH clones were seen earlier in gut or blood, suggesting intestinal origin.

This table comes from immunoSEQ multiplex PCR, and its TCRdb copy is limited to in-frame clones, with some not included. The data show some 81,000 clones, roughly nine tenths seen once. Losses at the gene ends were 6 bases for V and 2 bases for J; bases not matched to a gene: 8. The CDR3 runs 15 residues. Germline V lookup: CDR1 MNHEY, CDR2 SVGAGI. Regarding this clone: Its target is not known.

V gene TRBV6-5 combines with J gene TRBJ2-3, with 7 bases identical to TRBD1. The TCR originated in a human donor who received an intestinal transplant. The sequencing used unstimulated CD4+ T cells sorted from spleen or lymph node cells, collected before intestinal transplant. The DNA for the CDR3 is TGTGCCAGCAGAACAGGGACAGACAACACAGATACGCAGTATTTT. Its translation is CASRTGTDNTDTQYF.